A selection of T cell receptor beta chains follows, all from one sample in a study of CD8+CD57+ T cells in acquired aplastic anemia. MiXCR was run by TCRdb on the reads, yielding one entry per CDR3 protein. The profile shows about 160,000 distinct CDR3 sequences, approximately 51% of them singletons. Sequencing was performed on sorted CD4+, CD8+, or CD8+CD57+ T cells (not recorded which) from PBMCs. Receptors originate from a human donor with aplastic anemia. CDR3s include the opening cysteine and the closing phenylalanine or tryptophan. A D gene is named only where the DNA matches it firmly. A clone size is listed for some rows: how often the clone was seen (once, few, many), or a class if it is expanded.

v_call: TRBV2
j_call: TRBJ2-3
clone_size: few
d_call: NA
cdr3_aa: CASTQPAGYTQYF
cdr3_nt: TGTGCCAGCACACAACCAGCTGGGTATACGCAGTATTTT

v_call: TRBV7-2
j_call: TRBJ1-1
clone_size: once
d_call: TRBD1
cdr3_aa: CASSLDRASSEAFF
cdr3_nt: TGTGCCAGCAGCTTGGACAGGGCAAGTTCTGAAGCTTTCTTT

v_call: TRBV19
j_call: TRBJ2-3
clone_size: few
d_call: TRBD1
cdr3_aa: CASRDRGQSTDTQYF
cdr3_nt: TGTGCCAGTAGGGACAGGGGGCAAAGCACAGATACGCAGTATTTT

v_call: TRBV4-3
j_call: TRBJ1-3
clone_size: NA
d_call: NA
cdr3_aa: CASSQHNGNTIYF
cdr3_nt: TGCGCCAGCAGCCAACACAATGGAAACACCATATATTTT

v_call: TRBV29-1
j_call: TRBJ2-7
clone_size: few
d_call: TRBD2
cdr3_aa: CSASPGGEQYF
cdr3_nt: TGCAGCGCCTCGCCGGGGGGCGAGCAGTACTTC

v_call: TRBV10-3
j_call: TRBJ2-1
clone_size: few
d_call: TRBD2
cdr3_aa: CASSVPGLAEIYNEQFF
cdr3_nt: TGTGCCAGCAGTGTACCCGGACTAGCGGAAATCTACAATGAGCAGTTCTTC

v_call: TRBV9
j_call: TRBJ1-2
clone_size: NA
d_call: NA
cdr3_aa: CASSPRTDYYGYTF
cdr3_nt: TGTGCCAGCAGCCCACGGACAGACTACTATGGCTACACCTTC

v_call: TRBV7-6
j_call: TRBJ2-1
clone_size: NA
d_call: TRBD2
cdr3_aa: CASSLASGGRLGNEQFF
cdr3_nt: TGTGCCAGCAGCTTAGCTAGCGGGGGAAGACTAGGGAATGAGCAGTTCTTC

v_call: TRBV7-2
j_call: TRBJ2-3
clone_size: many
d_call: TRBD2
cdr3_aa: CASSASSGDSDTQYF
cdr3_nt: TGTGCCAGCAGCGCCTCTAGCGGGGACTCAGATACGCAGTATTTT

v_call: TRBV12-3/TRBV12-4
j_call: TRBJ1-5
clone_size: many
d_call: NA
cdr3_aa: CASSRGGPLQPQHF
cdr3_nt: TGTGCCAGCTCCCGGGGGGGGCCCCTTCAGCCCCAGCATTTT

v_call: TRBV10-3
j_call: TRBJ1-2
clone_size: many
d_call: NA
cdr3_aa: CAIMGTQGPYGYTF
cdr3_nt: TGTGCCATCATGGGGACACAGGGACCCTATGGCTACACCTTC

v_call: TRBV9
j_call: TRBJ2-7
clone_size: many
d_call: TRBD2
cdr3_aa: CASSAMGGSYEQYF
cdr3_nt: TGTGCCAGCAGCGCGATGGGGGGGTCCTACGAGCAGTACTTC

v_call: TRBV11-2
j_call: TRBJ2-1
clone_size: many
d_call: TRBD2
cdr3_aa: CASSWGEGRKEQFF
cdr3_nt: TGTGCCAGCAGCTGGGGGGAGGGTCGGAAAGAGCAGTTCTTC

v_call: TRBV14
j_call: TRBJ1-1
clone_size: many
d_call: TRBD1
cdr3_aa: CASSHPGQAANTEAFF
cdr3_nt: TGTGCCAGCAGCCACCCTGGACAGGCCGCCAACACTGAAGCTTTCTTT

v_call: TRBV29-1
j_call: TRBJ1-1
clone_size: many
d_call: NA
cdr3_aa: CSAKEQGTNTEAFF
cdr3_nt: TGCAGCGCCAAGGAACAGGGCACCAACACTGAAGCTTTCTTT

v_call: TRBV19
j_call: TRBJ2-1
clone_size: medium-sized
d_call: NA
cdr3_aa: CASSDAGQLNEQFF
cdr3_nt: TGTGCCAGTAGTGATGCGGGACAGTTGAATGAGCAGTTCTTC

v_call: TRBV25-1
j_call: TRBJ2-1
clone_size: NA
d_call: TRBD2
cdr3_aa: CASSLSPGTSGGADNEQFF
cdr3_nt: TGTGCCAGCAGTCTTTCCCCCGGGACTAGCGGGGGGGCCGACAATGAGCAGTTCTTC

v_call: TRBV29-1
j_call: TRBJ2-3
clone_size: NA
d_call: NA
cdr3_aa: CSSKLSGTEQYF
cdr3_nt: TGCAGCTCGAAATTATCAGGGACTGAGCAGTATTTT

v_call: TRBV7-2
j_call: TRBJ1-5
clone_size: NA
d_call: NA
cdr3_aa: CASSLADDYRPQHF
cdr3_nt: TGTGCCAGCAGCTTAGCGGACGATTATCGGCCCCAGCATTTT

v_call: TRBV2
j_call: TRBJ2-1
clone_size: few
d_call: NA
cdr3_aa: CASSAETGYDNEQFF
cdr3_nt: TGTGCCAGCAGTGCAGAGACAGGATACGACAATGAGCAGTTCTTC

v_call: TRBV2
j_call: TRBJ2-1
clone_size: many
d_call: NA
cdr3_aa: CASSDGLNSYNEQFF
cdr3_nt: TGTGCCAGCAGCGACGGCTTAAACTCCTACAATGAGCAGTTCTTC

v_call: TRBV19
j_call: TRBJ2-5
clone_size: NA
d_call: NA
cdr3_aa: CASSIGEETQYF
cdr3_nt: TGTGCCAGTAGTATAGGGGAAGAGACCCAGTACTTC

v_call: TRBV20-1
j_call: TRBJ2-1
clone_size: NA
d_call: TRBD2
cdr3_aa: CSARGLAGGPSFYNEQFF
cdr3_nt: TGCAGTGCTAGGGGACTAGCGGGGGGGCCAAGCTTCTACAATGAGCAGTTCTTC

v_call: TRBV7-2
j_call: TRBJ2-2
clone_size: many
d_call: NA
cdr3_aa: CASSLGVRAGTGELFF
cdr3_nt: TGTGCCAGCAGCTTAGGAGTCCGGGCGGGCACCGGGGAGCTGTTTTTT

v_call: TRBV10-1
j_call: TRBJ1-3
clone_size: NA
d_call: NA
cdr3_aa: CASSEGTAASGNTIYF
cdr3_nt: TGCGCCAGCAGTGAAGGGACCGCTGCCTCTGGAAACACCATATATTTT

v_call: TRBV12-3/TRBV12-4
j_call: TRBJ1-6
clone_size: NA
d_call: TRBD1
cdr3_aa: CASSGQANSPLHF
cdr3_nt: TGTGCCAGCAGCGGACAGGCCAATTCACCCCTCCACTTT

v_call: TRBV10-3
j_call: TRBJ2-3
clone_size: few
d_call: NA
cdr3_aa: CAISERPYSTDTQYF
cdr3_nt: TGTGCCATCAGTGAGCGACCCTATAGCACAGATACGCAGTATTTT

v_call: TRBV2
j_call: TRBJ1-1
clone_size: NA
d_call: NA
cdr3_aa: CASGSGTGMNTEAFF
cdr3_nt: TGTGCCAGCGGATCTGGGACGGGGATGAACACTGAAGCTTTCTTT

v_call: TRBV19
j_call: TRBJ1-5
clone_size: many
d_call: NA
cdr3_aa: CASREGERAVQPQHF
cdr3_nt: TGTGCCAGTAGGGAGGGGGAGCGGGCAGTTCAGCCCCAGCATTTT

v_call: TRBV14
j_call: TRBJ1-6
clone_size: many
d_call: TRBD1
cdr3_aa: CASSLLGQGNSPLHF
cdr3_nt: TGTGCCAGCAGCCTCCTAGGACAGGGTAATTCACCCCTCCACTTT

v_call: TRBV5-1
j_call: TRBJ1-4
clone_size: many
d_call: NA
cdr3_aa: CASSLGQGSTNEKLFF
cdr3_nt: TGCGCCAGCAGCTTGGGGCAGGGGTCAACTAATGAAAAACTGTTTTTT

v_call: TRBV2
j_call: TRBJ1-6
clone_size: NA
d_call: NA
cdr3_aa: CASSDLRGDSPLHF
cdr3_nt: TGTGCCAGCAGTGACCTCCGAGGGGATTCACCCCTCCACTTT

v_call: TRBV7-2
j_call: TRBJ1-6
clone_size: many
d_call: NA
cdr3_aa: CASRSNQGRDSPLHF
cdr3_nt: TGTGCCAGCAGGTCTAATCAGGGGCGGGATTCACCCCTCCACTTT

v_call: TRBV20-1
j_call: TRBJ2-5
clone_size: NA
d_call: NA
cdr3_aa: CSARDGTRTQYF
cdr3_nt: TGCAGTGCTAGAGATGGTACGAGGACCCAGTACTTC

v_call: TRBV15
j_call: TRBJ2-1
clone_size: NA
d_call: NA
cdr3_aa: CACRDAPHNEQFF
cdr3_nt: TGTGCCTGCCGGGACGCGCCTCACAATGAGCAGTTCTTC

v_call: TRBV19
j_call: TRBJ2-5
clone_size: many
d_call: TRBD1
cdr3_aa: CASSITGTGSRTQYF
cdr3_nt: TGTGCCAGTAGTATAACCGGGACAGGGTCTCGGACCCAGTACTTC

v_call: TRBV5-1
j_call: TRBJ2-3
clone_size: NA
d_call: NA
cdr3_aa: CASSLGQTTDTQYF
cdr3_nt: TGCGCCAGCAGCTTGGGACAGACCACAGATACGCAGTATTTT

v_call: TRBV7-6
j_call: TRBJ2-7
clone_size: NA
d_call: TRBD2
cdr3_aa: CASSLAGGLDEQYF
cdr3_nt: TGTGCCAGCAGCTTGGCGGGGGGACTTGACGAGCAGTACTTC

v_call: TRBV2
j_call: TRBJ1-1
clone_size: NA
d_call: NA
cdr3_aa: CASSVAPNTEAFF
cdr3_nt: TGTGCCAGCAGCGTGGCCCCGAACACTGAAGCTTTCTTT

v_call: TRBV12-3/TRBV12-4
j_call: TRBJ2-1
clone_size: once
d_call: TRBD2
cdr3_aa: CASSYGTTYNEQFF
cdr3_nt: TGTGCCAGCAGTTACGGGACTACGTACAATGAGCAGTTCTTC

v_call: TRBV10-3
j_call: TRBJ1-5
clone_size: NA
d_call: TRBD1
cdr3_aa: CATGQGLGQPQHF
cdr3_nt: TGTGCCACCGGACAGGGCCTAGGTCAGCCCCAGCATTTT

v_call: TRBV5-5
j_call: TRBJ1-1
clone_size: many
d_call: NA
cdr3_aa: CASSPLLMNTEAFF
cdr3_nt: TGTGCCAGCAGTCCTCTTCTAATGAACACTGAAGCTTTCTTT

v_call: TRBV19
j_call: TRBJ1-1
clone_size: NA
d_call: NA
cdr3_aa: CATSHRPNTEAFF
cdr3_nt: TGTGCCACCTCCCACAGGCCGAACACTGAAGCTTTCTTT

v_call: TRBV4-1
j_call: TRBJ1-6
clone_size: NA
d_call: NA
cdr3_aa: CASSLSRDNNSPLHF
cdr3_nt: TGCGCCAGCAGCCTCTCCCGGGACAACAATTCACCCCTCCACTTT

v_call: TRBV6-1
j_call: TRBJ1-6
clone_size: NA
d_call: TRBD1
cdr3_aa: CASAGQGSSPLHF
cdr3_nt: TGTGCCAGCGCAGGACAGGGGAGTTCACCCCTCCACTTT

v_call: TRBV11-2
j_call: TRBJ2-1
clone_size: NA
d_call: TRBD2
cdr3_aa: CASSYGTSGRRLGNEQFF
cdr3_nt: TGTGCCAGCAGCTACGGGACTAGCGGGAGACGATTGGGTAATGAGCAGTTCTTC

v_call: TRBV7-2
j_call: TRBJ1-3
clone_size: many
d_call: NA
cdr3_aa: CASSLQTASGNTIYF
cdr3_nt: TGTGCCAGCAGCCTCCAGACAGCTTCTGGAAACACCATATATTTT

v_call: TRBV7-8
j_call: TRBJ2-1
clone_size: many
d_call: NA
cdr3_aa: CASSALADEQFF
cdr3_nt: TGTGCCAGCTCGGCCTTGGCGGATGAGCAGTTCTTC

v_call: TRBV20-1
j_call: TRBJ1-1
clone_size: many
d_call: NA
cdr3_aa: CSARASSGGSEAFF
cdr3_nt: TGCAGTGCTAGAGCAAGTTCCGGAGGGTCTGAAGCTTTCTTT

v_call: TRBV20-1
j_call: TRBJ1-2
clone_size: NA
d_call: TRBD1
cdr3_aa: CSAKGTVYGYTF
cdr3_nt: TGCAGTGCTAAGGGGACAGTCTATGGCTACACCTTC

v_call: TRBV20-1
j_call: TRBJ2-1
clone_size: NA
d_call: TRBD1
cdr3_aa: CSTTKQGARDEQFF
cdr3_nt: TGCAGTACCACAAAACAGGGGGCCAGAGATGAGCAGTTCTTC

v_call: TRBV6-1
j_call: TRBJ2-7
clone_size: NA
d_call: NA
cdr3_aa: CASRTTMGGFDEQYF
cdr3_nt: TGTGCCAGCAGAACAACTATGGGGGGCTTCGACGAGCAGTACTTC

v_call: TRBV9
j_call: TRBJ2-7
clone_size: many
d_call: NA
cdr3_aa: CASSVGTDSYEQYF
cdr3_nt: TGTGCCAGCAGCGTAGGAACGGACTCCTACGAGCAGTACTTC

v_call: TRBV11-1
j_call: TRBJ1-1
clone_size: NA
d_call: NA
cdr3_aa: CASSTDSNTEAFF
cdr3_nt: TGTGCCAGCAGCACGGACAGCAACACTGAAGCTTTCTTT

v_call: TRBV19
j_call: TRBJ1-5
clone_size: NA
d_call: TRBD1
cdr3_aa: CASSIRGQQPQHF
cdr3_nt: TGTGCCAGTAGTATCAGGGGGCAGCAGCCCCAGCATTTT

v_call: TRBV12-3/TRBV12-4
j_call: TRBJ2-1
clone_size: many
d_call: NA
cdr3_aa: CASSSLFLSSYNEQFF
cdr3_nt: TGTGCCAGCAGTTCACTCTTCCTGAGCTCCTACAATGAGCAGTTCTTC

v_call: TRBV6-5
j_call: TRBJ2-6
clone_size: NA
d_call: TRBD1
cdr3_aa: CASSFNRGFSGANVLTF
cdr3_nt: TGTGCCAGCAGTTTCAACAGGGGGTTTTCTGGGGCCAACGTCCTGACTTTC